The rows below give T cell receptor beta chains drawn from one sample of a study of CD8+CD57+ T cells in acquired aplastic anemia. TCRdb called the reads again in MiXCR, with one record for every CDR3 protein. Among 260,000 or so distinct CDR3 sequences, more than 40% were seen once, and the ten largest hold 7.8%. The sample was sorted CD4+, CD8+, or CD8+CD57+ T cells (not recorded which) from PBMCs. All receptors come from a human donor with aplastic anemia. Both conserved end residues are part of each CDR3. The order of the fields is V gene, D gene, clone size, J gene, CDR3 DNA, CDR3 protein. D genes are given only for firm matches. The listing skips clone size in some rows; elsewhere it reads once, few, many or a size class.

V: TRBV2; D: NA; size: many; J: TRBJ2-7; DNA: TGTGCCAGCAGTAGAATTATCGGAGCTGCTGCAAATTACGAGCAGTACTTC; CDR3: CASSRIIGAAANYEQYF
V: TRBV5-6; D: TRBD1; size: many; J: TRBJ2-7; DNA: TGTGCCAGCAGCTTTAGGACAGGGAACTACGAGCAGTACTTC; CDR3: CASSFRTGNYEQYF
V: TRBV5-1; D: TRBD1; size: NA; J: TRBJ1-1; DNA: TGCGCCAGCAGCTGGGGGACAGGGAGCCTCATGAACACTGAAGCTTTCTTT; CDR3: CASSWGTGSLMNTEAFF
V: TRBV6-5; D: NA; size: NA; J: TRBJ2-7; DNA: TGTGCCAGCAGTTACTCTGAGCGGACGTTATACGAGCAGTACTTC; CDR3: CASSYSERTLYEQYF
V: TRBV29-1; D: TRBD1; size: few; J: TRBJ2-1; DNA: TGCAGCGTTAGAACGGGACAGGGCGCCTACAATGAGCAGTTCTTC; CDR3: CSVRTGQGAYNEQFF
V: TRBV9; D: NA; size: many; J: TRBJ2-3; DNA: TGTGCCAGCAGCGTAGCTGGACTCACAGATACGCAGTATTTT; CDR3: CASSVAGLTDTQYF
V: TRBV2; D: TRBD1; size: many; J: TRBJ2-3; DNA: TGTGCCAGCAGCCTTAAGGTGGGACAGGGAGGCACAGATACGCAGTATTTT; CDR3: CASSLKVGQGGTDTQYF
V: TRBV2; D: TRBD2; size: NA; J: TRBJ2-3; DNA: TGTGCCAGCCCTAGCGGGGATATCACAGATACGCAGTATTTT; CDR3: CASPSGDITDTQYF
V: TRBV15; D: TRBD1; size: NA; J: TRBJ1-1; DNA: TGTGCCACCAGGGCCGGGGAGGGGGCCTACACTGAAGCTTTCTTT; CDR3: CATRAGEGAYTEAFF
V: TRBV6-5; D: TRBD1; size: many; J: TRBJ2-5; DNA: TGTGCCAGCAGTTACCAGACAGGGTACCAAGAGACCCAGTACTTC; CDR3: CASSYQTGYQETQYF
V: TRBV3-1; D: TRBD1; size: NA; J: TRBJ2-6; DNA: TGTGCCAGCAGCCGAGCCCGACAGGGTCGAAGCTCTGGGGCCAACGTCCTGACTTTC; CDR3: CASSRARQGRSSGANVLTF
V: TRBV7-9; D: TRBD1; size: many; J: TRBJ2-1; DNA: TGTGCCAGCAGCTTAGTGGACCAGGGGGTCAATGAGCAGTTCTTC; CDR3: CASSLVDQGVNEQFF
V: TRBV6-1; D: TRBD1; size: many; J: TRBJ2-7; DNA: TGTGCCAGCAGTGCGACAGGGGTCCACGAGCAGTACTTC; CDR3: CASSATGVHEQYF
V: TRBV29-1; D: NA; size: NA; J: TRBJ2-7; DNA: TGCAGCGTTGCGGGTATCTCCTACGAGCAGTACTTC; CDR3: CSVAGISYEQYF
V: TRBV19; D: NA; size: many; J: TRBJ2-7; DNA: TGTGCCAGTAGTATAACGGGTCAGTACGAGCAGTACTTC; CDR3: CASSITGQYEQYF
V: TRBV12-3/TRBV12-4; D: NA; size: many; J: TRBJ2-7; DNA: TGTGCCAGCAGGAGCAGTTACGGGGAAGACTACGAGCAGTACTTC; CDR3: CASRSSYGEDYEQYF
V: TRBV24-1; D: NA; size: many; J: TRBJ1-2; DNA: TGTGCCACCAGTGAGCAGGGTGGCTACACCTTC; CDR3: CATSEQGGYTF
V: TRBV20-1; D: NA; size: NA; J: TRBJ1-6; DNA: TGCAGTGCTAGAGATCTCCGGGGGTCGTCACCCCTCCACTTT; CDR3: CSARDLRGSSPLHF
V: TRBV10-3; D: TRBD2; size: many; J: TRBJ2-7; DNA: TGTGCCATCAGTTCCCAGGGAGGGGCGATGACCTACGAGCAGTACTTC; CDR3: CAISSQGGAMTYEQYF
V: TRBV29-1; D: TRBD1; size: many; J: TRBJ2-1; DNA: TGCAGCGTTGAGGGCAGGGGGTATGAGCAGTTCTTC; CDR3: CSVEGRGYEQFF
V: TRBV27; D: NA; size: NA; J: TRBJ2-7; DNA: TGTGCCAGCAGTCCGACCGGGTGGGCCAACGAGCAGTACTTC; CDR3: CASSPTGWANEQYF
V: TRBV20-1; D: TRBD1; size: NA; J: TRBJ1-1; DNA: TGCAGTGCTAGAGATGACAGGGACGTGGGCACTGAAGCTTTCTTT; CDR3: CSARDDRDVGTEAFF
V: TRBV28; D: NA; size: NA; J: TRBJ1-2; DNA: TGTGCCAGCAGTTTGCAGGTCTATGGCTACACCTTC; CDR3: CASSLQVYGYTF
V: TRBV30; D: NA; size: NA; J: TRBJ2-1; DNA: TGTGCCTGCTCGTCCCGAAGAACGTCCTACAATGAGCAGTTCTTC; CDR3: CACSSRRTSYNEQFF
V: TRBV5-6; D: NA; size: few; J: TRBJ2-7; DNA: TGTGCCAGCAGTGGGGGGCCTCGGATGAGCTCCTACGAGCAGTACTTC; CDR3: CASSGGPRMSSYEQYF
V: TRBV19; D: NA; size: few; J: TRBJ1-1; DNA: TGTGCCAGTAGTGTCCCTAGTAGTACTGAAGCTTTCTTT; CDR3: CASSVPSSTEAFF
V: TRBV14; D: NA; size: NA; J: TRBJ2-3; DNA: TGTGCCAGCAGCCAAGGGTCCGATTATACGCAGTATTTT; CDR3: CASSQGSDYTQYF
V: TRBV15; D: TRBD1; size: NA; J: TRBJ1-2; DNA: TGTGCCACCAGCAGAGATCGGACAGGGGGTGAGCATGGCTACACCTTC; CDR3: CATSRDRTGGEHGYTF
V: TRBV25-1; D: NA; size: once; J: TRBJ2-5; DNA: TGTGCCAGCAGTGCCCTAAGGGGGGAATCGTACCAAGAGACCCAGTGCTTC; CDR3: CASSALRGESYQETQCF
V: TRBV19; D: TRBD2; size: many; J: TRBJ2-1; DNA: TGTGCCAGTAGTTTGACTAGCGGGAGGGTCAATGAGCAGTTCTTC; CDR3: CASSLTSGRVNEQFF
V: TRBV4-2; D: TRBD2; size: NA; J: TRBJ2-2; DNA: TGTGCCAGCAGCCAAGATTTCCATAGCGGGGGGGGACCAACCGGGGAGCTGTTTTTT; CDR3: CASSQDFHSGGGPTGELFF
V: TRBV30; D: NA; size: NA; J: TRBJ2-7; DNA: TGTGCCTGGACCAGAGCAGGGACGTACGAGCAGTACTTC; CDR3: CAWTRAGTYEQYF
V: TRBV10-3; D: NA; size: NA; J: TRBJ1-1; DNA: TGTGCCATGAAGGACTTGGGGACGAACACTGAAGCTTTCTTT; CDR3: CAMKDLGTNTEAFF
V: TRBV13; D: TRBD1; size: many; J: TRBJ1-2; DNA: TGTGCCAGCAGCTCCCGGTCAAGGGGGCGCGACTATGGCTACACCTTC; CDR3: CASSSRSRGRDYGYTF
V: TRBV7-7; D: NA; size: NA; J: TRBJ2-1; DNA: TGTGCTAGCAGCTTGTCGGGGGCCTACAATGAGCAGTTCTTC; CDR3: CASSLSGAYNEQFF
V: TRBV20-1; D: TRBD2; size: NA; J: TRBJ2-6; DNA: TGCAGTGCCTCAGCGGGAGGCCCTGGGGCCAACGTCCTGACTTTC; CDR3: CSASAGGPGANVLTF
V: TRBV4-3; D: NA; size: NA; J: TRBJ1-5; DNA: TGCGCCAGCAGCCAAGATGGATTAGGACGTCAGCCCCAGCATTTT; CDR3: CASSQDGLGRQPQHF
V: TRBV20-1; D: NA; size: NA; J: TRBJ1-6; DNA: TGCAGTGCTAGAGATCGAACTATGGGGTCACCCCTCCACTTT; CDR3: CSARDRTMGSPLHF
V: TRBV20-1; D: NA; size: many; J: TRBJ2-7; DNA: TGCAGTGCTCATGACGGGACCTACGAGCAGTACTTC; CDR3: CSAHDGTYEQYF
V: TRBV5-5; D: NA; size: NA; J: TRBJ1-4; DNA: TGTGCCAGCAGCACAATTGGGGGGGCGCTTGAAAAACTGTTTTTT; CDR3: CASSTIGGALEKLFF
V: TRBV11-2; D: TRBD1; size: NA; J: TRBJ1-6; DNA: TGTGCCAGCAGCCTCGGGACAGGCGGGTCACCCCTCCACTTT; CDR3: CASSLGTGGSPLHF
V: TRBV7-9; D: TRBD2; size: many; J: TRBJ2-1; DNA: TGTGCCAGCAGCAAGCCCTTCCCCCCAGCGGGAGGGGGGAATGAGCAGTTCTTC; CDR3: CASSKPFPPAGGGNEQFF
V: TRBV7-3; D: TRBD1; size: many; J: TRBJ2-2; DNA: TGTGCCAGCAGCTCGGACAGGGGGGACACCGGGGAGCTGTTTTTT; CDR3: CASSSDRGDTGELFF
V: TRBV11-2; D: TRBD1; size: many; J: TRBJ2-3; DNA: TGTGCCAGCAGCTTAGTCAGGACAGGGGGCCTGACAGATACGCAGTATTTT; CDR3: CASSLVRTGGLTDTQYF
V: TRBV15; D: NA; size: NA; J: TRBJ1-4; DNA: TGTGCCACCAGCAGAGATAACTCAAATGAAAAACTGTTTTTT; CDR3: CATSRDNSNEKLFF
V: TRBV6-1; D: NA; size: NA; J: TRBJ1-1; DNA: TGTGCCAGCAGTGAAGCTGACATTTCCATGAACGCTGAAGCTTTCTTT; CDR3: CASSEADISMNAEAFF
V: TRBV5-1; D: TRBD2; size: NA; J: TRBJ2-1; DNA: TGCGCCAGCAGCTTGGGGTTGGGACTAGCGGTTGACAATGAGCAGTTCTTC; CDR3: CASSLGLGLAVDNEQFF
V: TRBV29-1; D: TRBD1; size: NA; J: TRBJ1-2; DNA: TGCAGCTTCGAGGACAGGGGCTATGGCTACACCTTC; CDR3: CSFEDRGYGYTF
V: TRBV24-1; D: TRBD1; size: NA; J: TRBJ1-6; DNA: TGTGCCACCAGTGAGCGACAGGGTCCCATCCCTTCACCCCTCCACTTT; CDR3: CATSERQGPIPSPLHF